This T cell receptor (beta chain) was found in a study of TIL therapy for anti-PD-1-resistant metastatic lung cancer. Study-level background: Median tumor mutation burden was under 1.9 mutations per megabase.

This clone was found a few times. Its target is not known. Findings and limits, study-wide: Many TIL product clones were absent from baseline tumor, suggesting clonal contraction. TIL cultures after expansion showed higher clonality and lower diversity than baseline tumor (median 6% vs 31%).

Noted time point: pre-treatment sample, taken before nivolumab and TIL therapy. The tumor samples were excised metastases, mostly pleural nodules or supraclavicular lymph nodes. This was the immunoSEQ v3 assay. TCRdb keeps only in-frame clones here, not all; method: immunoSEQ multiplex PCR. The data show more than 20,000 clones, roughly 69% seen once. The material sequenced was tumor tissue, taken at baseline. This TCR was sampled from a woman aged 30-85 years with non-small cell lung cancer.

The CDR3 reads CASSQVDRGVDEQYF. The CDR3 DNA reads TGCGCCAGCAGCCAAGTAGACAGGGGTGTGGACGAGCAGTACTTC. The chain couples TRBV4-1 to TRBJ2-7; 8 positions agree with TRBD1. Germline assignment: CDR1 MGHRA and CDR2 YSYEKL. Trimming at V came to 1 base and at J to 5 bases, leaving 7 bases not matched to a gene. This CDR3 contains 15 residues.